The 19 T cell receptor beta chains below were found in one sample sequenced in a study of cytomegalovirus exposure and HLA in healthy donors. The primer mix had 60 Vbeta and 13 Jbeta primers. The repertoire was sequenced with immunoSEQ multiplex PCR; TCRdb's copy has only in-frame clones and lacks some. The sample records 25,000 to 40,000 clones, 35% to 55% being singletons. The source material was PBMCs. The receptor set was obtained from a woman between 50 and 59 years old in good health and CMV-seronegative.

V and J are TRBV14 and TRBJ2-7, with 11 bases fitting TRBD1. Trimming cost V 3 bases and J 3 bases; bases outside gene matches: 4. The CDR3 loop spans 15 amino acids. CDR1 is SGHDN, CDR2 FVKESK, per germline. The CDR3: CASSQGTGGFYEQYF. DNA for the CDR3: TGTGCCAGCAGCCAGGGGACAGGGGGATTCTACGAGCAGTACTTC. The full variable domain, completed using reference TRBV14 and TRBJ2-7, is EAGVTQFPSHSVIEKGQTVTLRCDPISGHDNLYWYRRVMGKEIKFLLHFVKESKQDESGMPNNRFLAERTGGTYSTLKVQPAELEDSGVYFCASSQGTGGFYEQYFGPGTRLTVT.

This clone was picked up a small number of times. The J gene is TRBJ1-3, the V gene TRBV18; 8 bases are a match to TRBD1. The trim removed 2 bases at V and 4 bases at J, leaving 13 bases unmatched. The CDR3 runs to 18 residues. CDR1 and CDR2 from the germline V gene are KGHSH and LQKENI. This CDR3 reads CASSPIPGGLGTGNTIYF. The CDR3 region has the DNA TGTGCCAGCTCACCAATTCCAGGGGGCTTAGGTACCGGAAACACCATATATTTT.

The V call is TRBV21-1, the J call TRBJ2-3; the table's D call of TRBD2 was not tested on the DNA. TRBV21-1 corresponds to a pseudogene. This CDR3 comprises 17 residues. CDR3 sequence reads: CASSHSGSEWCTDTQYF. Written as DNA, the CDR3 is TGTGCCAGCAGTCATAGCGGGTCAGAGTGGTGCACAGATACGCAGTATTTT.

This clone has a handful of counts. This chain links TRBV7-9 with TRBJ1-5, with a possible D match to TRBD1 (6 bases). Trimming left V 5 bases short and J 1 base short, with 18 bases between. Germline V lookup: CDR1 SEHNR, CDR2 FQNEAQ (reference sequence). The CDR3 runs 17 residues. CDR3 coding DNA: TGTGCCAGCAGCCCCCGCCCGGACAGAATAAGCAATCAGCCCCAGCATTTT. It yields the protein CASSPRPDRISNQPQHF.

The J gene is TRBJ2-1, the V gene TRBV7-9; 15 nucleotides agree with TRBD2. V gave up 6 bases and J gave up 4 bases; unmatched junction bases: 7. The CDR3 is 17 residues long. Germline V lookup: CDR1 SEHNR, CDR2 FQNEAQ (reference sequence). CDR3 sequence: CASRAGTSGGPYNEQFF. DNA of the CDR3: TGTGCCAGCAGAGCGGGGACTAGCGGGGGGCCGTACAATGAGCAGTTCTTC.

The gene calls are TRBV10-2 and TRBJ2-7; D unresolved. Per germline, CDR1 WSHSY and CDR2 SAAADI. V lost 10 bases to trimming and J lost 3 bases, with 16 bases between them. The CDR3 extends over 13 amino acids. CDR3 nucleotides: TGCGCCACCAGCACACAGAGCTTCTACGAGCAGTACTTC. Translation: CATSTQSFYEQYF.

The chain combines TRBV18 with TRBJ2-1, with 7 positions matching TRBD2. The germline CDR1 and CDR2 sequences are KGHSH and LQKENI. V trimming: 2 bases; J trimming: 7 bases; junction bases outside the gene matches: 5. The CDR3 contains 14 residues. The CDR3 is CASSPGRERNEQFF. The CDR3 DNA reads TGTGCCAGCTCACCAGGGCGGGAGAGAAATGAGCAGTTCTTC. Variable domain in full (rest from reference TRBV18 and TRBJ2-1): NAGVMQNPRHLVRRRGQEARLRCSPMKGHSHVYWYRQLPEEGLKFMVYLQKENIIDESGMPKERFSAEFPKEGPSILRIQQVVRGDSAAYFCASSPGRERNEQFFGPGTRLTVL.

The J gene is TRBJ2-1, the V gene TRBV10-2; tentatively, D is TRBD1 (6 bases). The length of the CDR3 is 12 residues. With 6 bases removed from V and 6 bases from J, the gap between germline ends came to 9 bases. Per the germline V gene, CDR1 is WSHSY and CDR2 is SAAADI. The CDR3: CASRQGTNEQFF. The CDR3 nucleotides are TGCGCCAGCAGACAGGGTACCAATGAGCAGTTCTTC.

In the case of this clone: One junction end disagrees with the germline gene, perhaps due to a read error. The V and J genes are TRBV5-4 and TRBJ2-2, with D possibly matching TRBD2 (6 bases). CDR3 length equals 15 residues. CDR1 is SGHNT, CDR2 YYREEE, per germline (reference sequence). The CDR3 coding sequence is TGTGCCAGCAGCTTTATCCCTATGAACACCGGGGGGCTGTTTTTT. Translation: CASSFIPMNTGGLFF.

The chain is built from TRBV15 and TRBJ1-2; D is undetermined. The CDR3 is 14 amino acids. Germline CDR1 is LNHNV and CDR2 is YYDKDF (reference sequence). V lost 0 bases to trimming and J lost 8 bases, with 13 bases between them. CDR3 DNA sequence: TGTGCCACCAGCAGAGATCTAACAGCCGTAGGCTACACCTTC. Its protein product is CATSRDLTAVGYTF.

The J gene is TRBJ1-2, the V gene TRBV19; the D is unclear. CDR1 and CDR2 (germline): LNHDA, SQIVND (reference sequence). Trimming removed 3 bases from V and 4 bases from J, with 15 bases in between. The CDR3 loop spans 15 amino acids. CDR3 bases: TGTGCCAGTAGTATCGCCGGAGCGCCGTCCTATGGCTACACCTTC. This gives the protein CASSIAGAPSYGYTF. The whole variable domain, remainder taken from reference TRBV19 and TRBJ1-2, is DGGITQSPKYLFRKEGQNVTLSCEQNLNHDAMYWYRQDPGQGLRLIYYSQIVNDFQKGDIAEGYSVSREKKESFPLTVTSAQKNPTAFYLCASSIAGAPSYGYTFGSGTRLTVV.

This clone was counted between two and nine times. The chain has TRBV28 and TRBJ1-5; no reliable D call. Germline loops: CDR1 MDHEN, CDR2 SYDVKM. The V and J ends lost 2 bases and 10 bases respectively, with 12 bases between them. The CDR3 runs to 13 residues. The CDR3 here is CASSLAGGRPQHF. CDR3 coding DNA: TGTGCCAGCAGTTTAGCGGGCGGAAGACCCCAGCATTTT.

CDR3 DNA sequence: TGTGCCAGCTTCGAGGACAGAGGAAGGTATGGCTACACCTTC. Its translation: CASFEDRGRYGYTF. The chain combines TRBV18 with TRBJ1-2; tentative D call: TRBD1 (6 bases). The CDR3 is 14 residues long. Germline-derived CDR1 and CDR2 are KGHSH and LQKENI. Trimming removed 7 bases at V and 5 bases at J, with 17 bases between.

This clone is a singleton in its sample. The CDR3 DNA reads as TGCAGCGTTCACGGGACTAGCGTCTACAATGAGCAGTTCTTC. Its protein product is CSVHGTSVYNEQFF. This rearrangement joins TRBV29-1 to TRBJ2-1; the match to TRBD2 covers 10 bases. This CDR3 is 14 amino acids long. Per the germline V gene, CDR1 is SQVTM and CDR2 is ANQGSEA. Unmatched junction bases numbered 4, after V lost 5 bases and J lost 3 bases.

J is TRBJ2-2 and V is TRBV9; 11 nucleotides align to TRBD2. CDR1 is SGDLS, CDR2 YYNGEE, per germline. J was trimmed by 0 bases and V by 4 bases; bases with no gene match: 5. This CDR3 spans 17 amino acids. The CDR3: CASSSLGLAANTGELFF. The CDR3 DNA reads TGTGCCAGCAGCTCGTTGGGACTAGCGGCGAACACCGGGGAGCTGTTTTTT.

This sequence joins TRBV6-5 and TRBJ2-7; tentative D call: TRBD1 (6 bases). This CDR3 has 13 residues. Germline assignment: CDR1 MNHEY and CDR2 SVGAGI. Trimming cost V 5 bases and J 3 bases, with 11 bases left between them. The CDR3, as DNA: TGTGCCAGCAGTACCAGGGGAAGCTACGAGCAGTACTTC. Amino acid sequence: CASSTRGSYEQYF.

V is TRBV5-6 and J is TRBJ1-4; D gene unclear. Germline loops: CDR1 SGHDT, CDR2 YYEEEE. Deletions cut 0 bases from V and 5 bases from J, with 14 bases between. This CDR3 contains 16 residues. The CDR3 sequence is CASSLAGLSWNEKLFF. The CDR3, as DNA: TGTGCCAGCAGCTTGGCAGGCCTGTCATGGAATGAAAAACTGTTTTTT.

This clone was counted a few times. The chain joins TRBV5-1 to TRBJ1-6; D is unresolved. This CDR3 is built from 15 residues. Germline V lookup: CDR1 SGHRS, CDR2 YFSETQ. V was clipped by 0 bases and J by 7 bases, with 11 bases between them. CDR3 sequence: CASSLVQPGNSPLHF. The CDR3 DNA is TGCGCCAGCAGCTTGGTTCAGCCGGGGAATTCACCCCTCCACTTT.

Remarks on this clone: The junction differs from germline at one of its ends, possibly a read error. This sample includes further DNA sequences coding for the same CDR3. V and J are TRBV4-1 and TRBJ1-4; no firm D call. The V gene's germline CDR1 is MGHRA and CDR2 YSYEKL. The CDR3 has 15 residues. CDR3 coding DNA: TGTGCCAGCAGCCAAGAGGGCACCTCTAATGAAAAACTGTTTTTT. It translates to CASSQEGTSNEKLFF.